A selection of T cell receptor beta chains follows, all from one sample in a study of beta chain features in type 1 diabetes. Assay used: immunoSEQ multiplex PCR; TCRdb lists only in-frame clones, some missing. The data show about 620,000 clones, 15% to 17% seen once. The specimen sequenced was naive CD4+ T cells from blood. The origin of the receptors is a man younger than 30 in good health. The CDR3 runs from the conserved cysteine through the conserved F or W. The D gene is left open where the match is weak. Not every row has a clone size; where given, it reads once, few, many or a size class.

size,J,V,D,CDR3,DNA
.,TRBJ1-4,TRBV7-2,.,CASSLQGSVEKLFF,TGTGCCAGCAGCTTACAGGGATCGGTAGAAAAACTGTTTTTT
few,TRBJ2-2,TRBV5-5,.,CASSSWATGELFF,TGTGCCAGCAGCTCCTGGGCCACCGGGGAGCTGTTTTTT
.,TRBJ2-1,TRBV2,.,CASSDRSEQFF,TGTGCCAGCAGTGATAGGAGTGAGCAGTTCTTC
.,TRBJ1-1,TRBV5-1,.,CASNENTEAFF,TGCGCCAGCAACGAGAACACTGAAGCTTTCTTT
.,TRBJ1-2,TRBV6-5,.,CASSYSLRDYGYTF,TGTGCCAGCAGTTACTCGCTCAGAGACTATGGCTACACCTTC
few,TRBJ1-2,TRBV2,.,CASSEERLTNYGYTF,TGTGCCAGCAGTGAAGAGAGGTTAACTAACTATGGCTACACCTTC
.,TRBJ1-3,TRBV7-2,.,CASSLKGSGNTIYF,TGTGCCAGCAGCTTAAAAGGGTCCGGAAACACCATATATTTT
.,TRBJ2-3,TRBV19,.,CASCRSTGGLGTDTQYF,TGTGCCAGTTGCCGCTCGACAGGTGGTCTGGGCACAGATACGCAGTATTTT
few,TRBJ1-1,TRBV19,.,CASRYTGPNTEAFF,TGTGCCAGTAGATACACAGGGCCGAACACTGAAGCTTTCTTT
few,TRBJ1-4,TRBV10-3,.,CAIRSGATNEKLFF,TGTGCCATCAGATCAGGGGCAACTAATGAAAAACTGTTTTTT
few,TRBJ2-5,TRBV6-6,TRBD2,CASSSFFGGSQETQYF,TGTGCCAGCAGTTCTTTCTTCGGGGGGTCACAAGAGACCCAGTACTTC
.,TRBJ1-5,TRBV12-5,TRBD1,CASGSGQGGNQPQHF,TGTGCTAGTGGGTCCGGACAGGGGGGCAATCAGCCCCAGCATTTT
.,TRBJ2-1,TRBV7-2,TRBD2,CASSFRAGVRYNEQFF,TGTGCCAGCAGCTTCCGAGCGGGAGTAAGGTACAATGAGCAGTTCTTC
.,TRBJ1-1,TRBV7-3,.,CASSPHPNTEAFF,TGTGCCAGCAGCCCGCATCCGAACACTGAAGCTTTCTTT
.,TRBJ2-1,TRBV7-3,.,CASSLVADNEQFF,TGTGCCAGCAGCTTAGTAGCCGACAATGAGCAGTTCTTC
.,TRBJ1-6,TRBV30,TRBD1,CAWRVQGAIAHSPLHF,TGTGCCTGGAGAGTGCAGGGGGCTATAGCGCATTCACCCCTCCACTTT
.,TRBJ1-2,TRBV9,.,CASSPHTSIPDGYTF,TGTGCCAGCAGCCCCCACACAAGTATCCCCGATGGCTACACCTTC